The 25 T cell receptor beta chains presented below share a single source sample, sequenced in a study of cytomegalovirus exposure and HLA in healthy donors. The study ran its PCR with 60 Vbeta and 13 Jbeta primers. The method was immunoSEQ multiplex PCR; TCRdb's version includes in-frame clones alone and lacks a portion of them. Of about 180,000 clones in the sample, around 80% were seen once. Material: PBMCs. Receptor source: a girl aged 2-9 years in good health and CMV-seropositive.

The J gene is TRBJ2-5, the V gene TRBV27, with a weak D call TRBD2 (7 bases). The V gene's germline CDR1 is MNHEY and CDR2 SMNVEV (reference sequence). This CDR3 spans 16 amino acids. Trimming cost V 3 bases and J 4 bases, with 18 bases left between them. CDR3 loop: CASSFMGGGKGETQYF. DNA for the CDR3: TGTGCCAGCAGTTTTATGGGAGGGGGAAAAGGAGAGACCCAGTACTTC.

The CDR3 DNA follows: TGTGCCTGGAGTAGCGGAAATAGCAATCAGCCCCAGCATTTT. It encodes CAWSSGNSNQPQHF. The chain couples TRBV30 to TRBJ1-5; no definite D call. The CDR3 consists of 14 residues. The V end was cut by 2 bases, the J end by 0 bases, with 8 bases between. Germline CDR1 and CDR2: GTSNPN and SVGIG (reference sequence). The whole variable domain, filled in from reference TRBV30 and TRBJ1-5, reads SQTIHQWPATLVQPVGSPLSLECTVEGTSNPNLYWYRQAAGRGLQLLFYSVGIGQISSEVPQNLSASRPQDRQFILSSKKLLLSDSGFYLCAWSSGNSNQPQHFGDGTRLSIL.

This clone has a handful of counts. The chain is built from TRBV5-6 and TRBJ1-4; D is unclear. The CDR3 length is 15 residues. CDR1 and CDR2 (germline): SGHDT, YYEEEE. Trimming took off 4 bases at V and 8 bases at J, with 18 bases between the two ends. CDR3 loop: CASSRQAAAGEKLFF. In nucleotides, the CDR3 is TGTGCCAGCAGCCGTCAGGCGGCGGCGGGGGAAAAACTGTTTTTT.

Regarding this clone: Other DNA sequences of this sample code for an identical CDR3. J is TRBJ2-3 and V is TRBV5-1; 7 bases match TRBD1. The CDR3 contains 15 residues. Trimming removed 3 bases from V and 1 base from J; junction bases left unmatched: 5. The V gene's germline CDR1 is SGHRS and CDR2 YFSETQ. This CDR3 reads CASSSLGQGTDTQYF. The CDR3 DNA reads TGCGCCAGCAGCTCCCTTGGACAGGGCACAGATACGCAGTATTTT.

The CDR3 DNA sequence: TGTGCCAGCTCCCTAGTGAGAGGTGCAGGACTCTACAATGAGCAGTTCTTC. Its translation is CASSLVRGAGLYNEQFF. The gene calls are TRBV18 and TRBJ2-1, with D possibly being TRBD2 (5 bases). Per germline, CDR1 KGHSH and CDR2 LQKENI. V was trimmed by 6 bases and J by 3 bases, leaving 21 bases between them. The length of the CDR3 is 17 residues.

The chain combines TRBV7-9 with TRBJ2-1; 10 nucleotides match TRBD1. From germline, CDR1 is SEHNR and CDR2 FQNEAQ (reference sequence). This CDR3 region has 14 residues. V lost 5 bases to trimming and J lost 3 bases; unmatched junction nucleotides: 1. The CDR3 DNA reads TGTGCCAGCAGCAGGGACAGGGGCTACAATGAGCAGTTCTTC. Its translation is CASSRDRGYNEQFF.

V gene TRBV11-3 combines with J gene TRBJ2-4; the D is unclear. Germline V lookup: CDR1 SGHNT, CDR2 YENEEA. The CDR3 contains 16 residues. V lost 2 bases and J 0 bases, leaving 11 bases between the germline ends. The DNA of the CDR3 is TGTGCCAGCAGCTTAATCTTTTCGGTAGCCAAAAACATTCAGTACTTC. It encodes CASSLIFSVAKNIQYF.

The chain links TRBV7-3 to TRBJ2-1; 14 nucleotides agree with TRBD2. Germline trimming cut 5 bases from V and 15 bases from J; bases unmatched to any gene: 9. In germline, CDR1 is SGHTA, CDR2 FQGTGA. CDR3 length: 14 amino acids. CDR3 sequence reads: CASSGGTSGSQVFF. CDR3 DNA: TGTGCCAGCAGCGGGGGGACTAGCGGGAGTCAAGTGTTCTTC.

A note on this clone: Mismatch with germline at one junction end may stem from a read error. The rearrangement uses TRBV12-5 and TRBJ2-6; the D gene is possibly TRBD1 (5 bases). Germline CDR1 LGHNT, CDR2 FRNRAP. CDR3 length: 16 residues. Here the CDR3 DNA reads TGTGCTAGTGGTTTGGCGCTCGATAGTGGGGCCAACATCCTGACTTTC. It codes for CASGLALDSGANILTF. Using reference TRBV12-5 and TRBJ2-6 for the parts outside the CDR3, the full variable domain is DARVTQTPRHKVTEMGQEVTMRCQPILGHNTVFWYRQTMMQGLELLAYFRNRAPLDDSGMPKDRFSAEMPDATLATLKIQPSEPRDSAVYFCASGLALDSGANILTFGAGSRLTVL.

A word on this clone: An end of the junction differs from the germline gene, which may be a read error. This rearrangement joins TRBV28 to TRBJ1-5; 7 nucleotides align to TRBD1. The CDR3 extends over 12 amino acids. Germline values: CDR1 MDHEN, CDR2 SYDVKM. The CDR3 region is CASSSSTGITYF. DNA of the CDR3: TGTGCCAGCAGTTCATCGACAGGGATCACATATTTT.

V and J are TRBV4-2 and TRBJ2-7; possibly TRBD2 for D (5 bases). The V and J ends lost 4 bases and 3 bases respectively, with 7 bases between them. This CDR3 is built from 12 residues. Germline V lookup: CDR1 LGHNA, CDR2 YNFKEQ. The CDR3 protein is CASSPDYYEQYF. The CDR3 DNA follows: TGTGCCAGCAGCCCCGACTACTACGAGCAGTACTTC.

This rearrangement joins TRBV5-1 to TRBJ1-1, with a possible D match to TRBD1 (5 bases). Trimming removed 2 bases from V and 4 bases from J, with 12 bases in between. Germline-derived CDR1 and CDR2 are SGHRS and YFSETQ. There are 14 residues in the CDR3. The CDR3 spells CASSLTGGSTEAFF. CDR3 coding DNA: TGCGCCAGCAGCTTAACAGGAGGGAGCACTGAAGCTTTCTTT.

Only a few counts were recorded for this clone. The chain couples TRBV2 to TRBJ1-4; 10 bases are a match to TRBD1. The V and J ends lost 4 bases and 5 bases, in that order; junction bases with no gene match: 10. Germline V gene lookup returns CDR1 SNHLY and CDR2 FYNNEI. This CDR3 is built from 17 residues. Here the CDR3 reads CASSAGGGQGKNEKLFF. The CDR3 region has the DNA TGTGCCAGCAGTGCCGGTGGGGGACAGGGGAAAAATGAAAAACTGTTTTTT.

The chain links TRBV28 to TRBJ1-2; 8 bases line up with TRBD1. The CDR3 runs to 14 residues. Trimming removed 5 bases from V and 4 bases from J; junction bases left unmatched: 6. Per germline, CDR1 MDHEN and CDR2 SYDVKM. DNA of the CDR3: TGTGCCAGCAGTCAGGCAGGGGGCCCCTATGGCTACACCTTC. Its translation is CASSQAGGPYGYTF.

The chain is built from TRBV28 and TRBJ2-7, with 9 bases identical to TRBD2. Germline V gene lookup returns CDR1 MDHEN and CDR2 SYDVKM. Germline trimming cut 3 bases from V and 5 bases from J; bases unmatched to any gene: 14. The CDR3 has 17 residues. The CDR3 nucleotides read TGTGCCAGCAGTTTCCTCGTAATTAGCGGGAGTCTCAACGAGCAGTACTTC. Amino acid sequence: CASSFLVISGSLNEQYF.

V is TRBV6-5 and J is TRBJ2-5; 7 bases are shared with TRBD2. Matching the DNA end better, TRBJ2-7 makes the J call doubtful. CDR3 size: 15 residues. Germline CDR1 reads MNHEY; CDR2 reads SVGAGI. CDR3: CASRPLAEHSYEQYF. CDR3 in DNA: TGTGCCAGCAGACCTCTAGCGGAACACTCCTACGAGCAGTACTTC.

This chain connects TRBV6-1 to TRBJ1-2, with a possible D match to TRBD1 (6 bases). Germline-derived CDR1 and CDR2 are MNHNS and SASEGT. This CDR3 is built from 14 residues. Trimming removed 4 bases from V and 4 bases from J, with 13 bases in between. The CDR3 DNA is TGTGCCAGCAGTGGGGAACAGGGACCCTATGGCTACACCTTC. This translates into CASSGEQGPYGYTF.

The rearrangement joins TRBV9 to TRBJ1-3; 8 bases line up with TRBD1. Germline V gene data show CDR1 as SGDLS and CDR2 as YYNGEE. The CDR3 covers 18 residues. V shed 4 bases, J shed 0 bases, and the junction held 12 bases outside the gene matches. CDR3 protein: CASSPFRTGPSSGNTIYF. The DNA of the CDR3 is TGTGCCAGCAGCCCCTTTCGGACAGGGCCGTCCTCTGGAAACACCATATATTTT. Full variable domain (remainder filled in from reference TRBV9 and TRBJ1-3): DSGVTQTPKHLITATGQRVTLRCSPRSGDLSVYWYQQSLDQGLQFLIQYYNGEERAKGNILERFSAQQFPDLHSELNLSSLELGDSALYFCASSPFRTGPSSGNTIYFGEGSWLTVV.

V is TRBV11-2 and J is TRBJ2-7; 13 nucleotides match TRBD2. The CDR3 is 17 amino acids. Per the germline V gene, CDR1 is SGHAT and CDR2 is FQNNGV. Trimming took 6 bases from V and 1 from J; bases not matched to a gene: 9. CDR3 loop: CASRELAGGPISYEQYF. CDR3 sequence (DNA): TGTGCCAGCAGGGAACTAGCGGGAGGGCCAATTTCCTACGAGCAGTACTTC.

The chain couples TRBV19 to TRBJ1-2; TRBD1 agrees at 8 bases. This CDR3 contains 13 residues. V lost 5 bases, J lost 8 bases, and 7 bases stayed unmatched. Germline V CDR1 and CDR2: LNHDA, SQIVND (reference sequence). The CDR3 region has the DNA TGTGCCAGTAGTTACGACAGGGGAAGGGGCTACACCTTC. Its protein product is CASSYDRGRGYTF.

The chain links TRBV13 to TRBJ2-3, with 7 nucleotides matching TRBD1. CDR3 size: 16 residues. The germline CDR1 and CDR2 sequences are PRHDT and FYEKMQ (reference sequence). V trimming: 5 bases; J trimming: 6 bases; junction bases outside the gene matches: 14. The CDR3: CASSKPGQLLYDTQYF. The CDR3 DNA reads TGTGCCAGCAGCAAACCGGGACAGTTATTATACGATACGCAGTATTTT.

This chain connects TRBV9 to TRBJ2-2; D not resolved. Germline V gene sequence: CDR1 SGDLS, CDR2 YYNGEE. The germline V and J ends were trimmed by 2 bases and 2 bases, with 7 bases remaining between them. The CDR3 contains 14 residues. As DNA, the CDR3 is TGTGCCAGCAGCGTGGGCCTTAACACCGGGGAGCTGTTTTTT. It yields the protein CASSVGLNTGELFF.

This sequence joins TRBV28 and TRBJ2-1; 12 positions agree with TRBD2. Trimming cost V 5 bases and J 8 bases; bases outside gene matches: 13. Germline values: CDR1 MDHEN, CDR2 SYDVKM. The CDR3 extends over 17 amino acids. The CDR3 loop is CASSRHPGLAGGHEQFF. The CDR3 nucleotides read TGTGCCAGCAGTCGGCACCCGGGACTAGCGGGCGGGCATGAGCAGTTCTTC.

V is TRBV25-1 and J is TRBJ1-4; weak D call: TRBD1 (5 bases). This CDR3 has 14 residues. With 3 bases removed from V and 3 bases from J, the gap between germline ends came to 8 bases. Germline assignment: CDR1 MGHDK and CDR2 SYGVNS. CDR3 protein: CASSEGGANEKLFF. The CDR3 DNA sequence: TGTGCCAGCAGTGAGGGGGGGGCTAATGAAAAACTGTTTTTT.

The chain has TRBV2 and TRBJ2-7; D not resolved. This CDR3 has 13 residues. Germline V lookup: CDR1 SNHLY, CDR2 FYNNEI. The V end lost 7 bases, the J end lost 5 bases, and 15 bases lay between the germline ends. CDR3 region: CASKLPAGHEQYF. CDR3 sequence (DNA): TGTGCCAGCAAACTACCGGCCGGCCACGAGCAGTACTTC.